The 28 T cell receptor beta chains listed next were all sequenced from one sample in a study of T cells in Graves' hyperthyroidism and ophthalmopathy. RNA transcripts gave rise to amplified TCR beta CDR3 regions. The TCR CDR3 was amplified in a first-round RT-PCR using the HTBI primer set. TCRdb recomputed calls from the multiplex PCR reads with MiXCR, one row per CDR3 protein. The data show 240,000 or so distinct CDR3 sequences, around 17% seen once. Sequencing was performed on blood. These receptor sequences come from a woman under 30 with Graves' ophthalmopathy.

In its sample, this clonotype was seen many times. V and J are TRBV7-8 and TRBJ1-2; maybe TRBD1 (6 bases). The ends were cut back, 4 bases at V and 8 bases at J, with 14 bases in the middle. The CDR3 sequence is 13 residues long. From germline, CDR1 is SGHVS and CDR2 FQNEAQ. The CDR3 loop reads CASSSFPGQGYTF. For the CDR3, the DNA is TGTGCCAGCAGCTCTTTCCCAGGACAGGGCTACACCTTC.

Many counts were recorded for this clonotype. V is TRBV28 and J is TRBJ1-5; TRBD1 matches 7 bases. Germline assignment: CDR1 MDHEN and CDR2 SYDVKM. The CDR3 covers 14 residues. The junction had 6 bases not matched to a gene; V was cut back by 6 bases and J by 4 bases. CDR3 amino acids: CASSPHRGNQPQHF. The DNA of the CDR3 is TGTGCCAGCAGCCCACACAGGGGAAATCAGCCCCAGCATTTT.

At least ten counts were recorded for this clonotype. The V gene is TRBV5-8, the J gene TRBJ1-2; D uncertain. This CDR3 region has 15 residues. Germline lookup yields CDR1 SGHTS and CDR2 YDEGEE. V was cut by 2 bases and J by 2 bases, with 13 bases left in between. This CDR3 is CASSLGGGSNYGYTF. The CDR3, as DNA: TGTGCCAGCAGCTTAGGAGGCGGATCAAACTATGGCTACACCTTC.

This clonotype has a count of ten or more. The V and J genes are TRBV28 and TRBJ1-6; a weak D match, TRBD1 (5 bases). The CDR3 consists of 16 residues. Germline CDR1 is MDHEN and CDR2 is SYDVKM. With 4 bases removed from V and 11 bases from J, the gap between germline ends came to 21 bases. The CDR3 DNA reads TGTGCCAGCAGTTCTATATTAATCCAAGCGGGGGCACCCCTCCACTTT. It codes for CASSSILIQAGAPLHF.

This clonotype was detected ten times or more. The chain has TRBV20-1 and TRBJ2-1; the D is unclear. The CDR3 length is 16 residues. Per germline, CDR1 DFQATT and CDR2 SNEGSKA (reference sequence). V was cut by 0 bases and J by 0 bases, with 12 bases left in between. The CDR3 region has the DNA TGCAGTGCTAGAGATTCCGGCCAGAGCTCCTACAATGAGCAGTTCTTC. Protein: CSARDSGQSSYNEQFF.

This chain joins TRBV3-1 and TRBJ1-1; no clear D. V was shortened by 1 base and J by 6 bases, with 15 bases between the two germline ends. CDR1 and CDR2 (germline): LGHDT, YNNKEL (reference sequence). This CDR3 contains 15 residues. In DNA, the CDR3 is TGTGCCAGCAGCCAAGTACCGGGAGGGCCCGCTGAAGCTTTCTTT. Encoded protein: CASSQVPGGPAEAFF. The full variable domain, its missing parts supplied by reference TRBV3-1 and TRBJ1-1, is DTAVSQTPKYLVTQMGNDKSIKCEQNLGHDTMYWYKQDSKKFLKIMFSYNNKELIINETVPNRFSPKSPDKAHLNLHINSLELGDSAVYFCASSQVPGGPAEAFFGQGTRLTVV.

This clonotype was recorded at least ten times. This sequence joins TRBV6-1 and TRBJ1-2; maybe TRBD1 (5 bases). Deletions cut 7 bases from V and 4 bases from J, with 19 bases between. The CDR3 is 15 amino acids. Germline V gene lookup returns CDR1 MNHNS and CDR2 SASEGT. The CDR3 coding sequence is TGTGCCAGCACCCCGGGGGGGGTAAGGTTCTATGGCTACACCTTC. Its translation is CASTPGGVRFYGYTF.

This clonotype has a count of ten or more. The chain has TRBV6-5 and TRBJ1-1; D might be TRBD1 (5 bases). Germline V CDR1 and CDR2: MNHEY, SVGAGI. The CDR3 is 16 amino acids. Trimming shortened V by 2 bases and J by 6 bases, and 19 bases separated the two germline ends. CDR3 sequence (DNA): TGTGCCAGCAGTTACGGGCAGGGACGGAGTGGCTCTGAAGCTTTCTTT. It encodes CASSYGQGRSGSEAFF.

This clonotype was counted only a few times. This clone may be a read error of a much larger clone one base away. J is TRBJ2-3 and V is TRBV7-6; weak D call: TRBD2 (7 bases). Between the trimmed V and J ends, which lost 7 bases and 8 bases, there was a span of 19 bases. Looked up from germline, CDR1 is SGHVS and CDR2 is FNYEAQ. The CDR3 has 14 amino acids. CDR3 in amino acids: CASTSSSGGGTQYF. The CDR3 DNA reads TGTGCCAGCACCTCCAGCTCGGGGGGCGGTACGCAGTATTTT.

This clonotype was counted only a few times. V is TRBV7-2 and J is TRBJ2-4; D call uncertain. CDR3 length: 13 amino acids. Germline values: CDR1 SGHTA, CDR2 FQGNSA. V lost 6 bases to trimming and J lost 2 bases, with 8 bases between them. The DNA of the CDR3 is TGTGCCAGCAGAGACTCCTCCAAAAACATTCAGTACTTC. Protein sequence: CASRDSSKNIQYF.

The CDR3, as DNA: TGTGCCAGCAGTCGGGGACTAGCGGGATCTGAGCAGTTCTTC. Residues: CASSRGLAGSEQFF. V and J are TRBV28 and TRBJ2-1; 13 nucleotides match TRBD2. J gave up 9 bases and V 5 bases, and 4 bases lay outside the gene matches. Germline lookup yields CDR1 MDHEN and CDR2 SYDVKM. The CDR3 has 14 amino acids.

In this sample, this clonotype turned up once. The rearrangement links TRBV7-2 to TRBJ2-6, with 9 bases fitting TRBD1. Germline CDR1 is SGHTA and CDR2 is FQGNSA. The ends lost 6 bases at V and 0 bases at J; junction bases unmatched: 6. This CDR3 is 17 amino acids long. Written as DNA, the CDR3 is TGTGCCAGCAGTCTGGGACAGGGATCCTCTGGGGCCAACGTCCTGACTTTC. It specifies CASSLGQGSSGANVLTF.

The chain joins TRBV27 to TRBJ2-3, with 13 bases identical to TRBD2. The CDR3 runs to 18 residues. The germline gives CDR1 MNHEY, CDR2 SMNVEV (reference sequence). The V and J ends lost 4 bases and 0 bases, in that order; junction bases with no gene match: 7. Here the CDR3 reads CASSSIGTSGTSTDTQYF. The CDR3 DNA is TGTGCCAGCAGTTCTATCGGGACTAGCGGGACTAGCACAGATACGCAGTATTTT.

In this sample, this clonotype turned up many times. The chain recombines TRBV12-3 or TRBV12-4 with TRBJ2-2, with a weak D call TRBD2 (6 bases). Trimming took off 1 base at V and 5 bases at J, with 8 bases between the two ends. This CDR3 is built from 14 residues. Here the CDR3 reads CASSLVGGTGELFF. The CDR3 coding sequence is TGTGCCAGCAGTTTAGTCGGGGGAACCGGGGAGCTGTTTTTT.

This clonotype appeared many times. The chain uses TRBV7-9 and TRBJ1-4; D unclear. V was cut by 3 bases and J by 6 bases, with 8 bases left in between. Germline loops: CDR1 SEHNR, CDR2 FQNEAQ (reference sequence). CDR3 length equals 13 residues. CDR3 DNA sequence: TGTGCCAGCAGCTTCGGCACCTATGAAAAACTGTTTTTT. It translates to CASSFGTYEKLFF.

This clonotype was detected many times. The V call is TRBV6-2 or TRBV6-3, the J call TRBJ2-1; D might be TRBD2 (6 bases). The CDR3 has 15 amino acids. Deletions cut 5 bases from V and 2 bases from J, with 13 bases between. Per the germline V gene, CDR1 is MNHEY and CDR2 is SVGEGT. The CDR3 region has the DNA TGTGCCAGCAGTCACCGGGGGACGCCCTACAATGAGCAGTTCTTC. Amino acid sequence: CASSHRGTPYNEQFF.

This clonotype occurred many times. V usage is TRBV10-3 and J usage is TRBJ2-2; D gene ambiguous. Germline V CDR1 and CDR2: ENHRY, SYGVKD. The CDR3 consists of 12 residues. V was shortened by 3 bases and J by 5 bases, with 4 bases between the two germline ends. The CDR3 protein is CAISDQTGELFF. DNA for the CDR3: TGTGCCATCAGTGACCAGACCGGGGAGCTGTTTTTT.

This clonotype was seen repeatedly, ten times or more. The chain recombines TRBV28 with TRBJ2-7; possible D gene TRBD1, 6 bases. The CDR3 is made up of 13 amino acids. CDR1 MDHEN and CDR2 SYDVKM come from the germline V gene. Deletions cut 6 bases from V and 1 base from J, with 10 bases between. CDR3 in DNA: TGTGCCAGCAGCTCGACAGGATCCTACGAGCAGTACTTC. Translation: CASSSTGSYEQYF.

There are many counts of this clonotype. This chain links TRBV28 with TRBJ1-1; possibly TRBD1 for D (5 bases). This CDR3 contains 14 residues. Germline CDR1 reads MDHEN; CDR2 reads SYDVKM. V was shortened by 5 bases and J by 7 bases, with 17 bases between the two germline ends. CDR3 coding DNA: TGTGCCAGCAGTCCCCAGGGCAGCTGGGGTGAAGCTTTCTTT. Residues: CASSPQGSWGEAFF.

In this sample, this clonotype turned up many times. V usage is TRBV10-3 and J usage is TRBJ2-1; 9 bases fit TRBD2. Germline V gene sequence: CDR1 ENHRY, CDR2 SYGVKD. After removal of 9 bases from V and 9 bases from J, the junction contained 9 bases not matched to a gene. The CDR3 sequence is 13 residues long. The CDR3 region is CAIRASGEVEQFF. The CDR3 nucleotides read TGTGCCATTCGCGCTAGCGGGGAGGTTGAGCAGTTCTTC.

The chain combines TRBV28 with TRBJ2-3, with TRBD1 identical over 11 bases. CDR1 MDHEN and CDR2 SYDVKM come from the germline V gene. The CDR3 is 15 residues long. Trimming removed 5 bases from V and 7 bases from J; junction bases left unmatched: 8. The CDR3 reads CASSPTGTGGHTQYF. CDR3 sequence (DNA): TGTGCCAGCAGTCCGACCGGGACAGGGGGACATACGCAGTATTTT.

This clonotype appeared many times. The CDR3 region is CASRRQGAGDNSPLHF. CDR3 in DNA: TGTGCCAGCAGGAGACAGGGGGCAGGGGATAATTCACCCCTCCACTTT. This chain uses TRBV27 with TRBJ1-6; 10 bases match TRBD1. The length of the CDR3 is 16 residues. Germline V gene data show CDR1 as MNHEY and CDR2 as SMNVEV (reference sequence). Trimming cost V 6 bases and J 5 bases; bases outside gene matches: 7.

The CDR3, as DNA: TGTGCCAGCGGATATAGCGGGAGTGCTTACGAGCAGTACTTC. It codes for CASGYSGSAYEQYF. This chain uses TRBV7-8 with TRBJ2-7; 9 nucleotides agree with TRBD2. CDR3 length: 14 residues. Germline lookup yields CDR1 SGHVS and CDR2 FQNEAQ. J gave up 4 bases and V 8 bases, and 9 bases lay outside the gene matches.

This clonotype was seen only a few times. CDR3 bases: TGTGCCAGCAGCCAAGATCCGGGACAGGGGCTCCACGAGCAGTACTTC. Translated, it gives CASSQDPGQGLHEQYF. The chain uses TRBV3-1 and TRBJ2-7; the match to TRBD1 covers 10 bases. The CDR3 sequence is 16 residues long. CDR1 LGHDT and CDR2 YNNKEL come from the germline V gene (reference sequence). V lost 0 bases, J lost 5 bases, and 7 bases stayed unmatched.

The gene calls are TRBV27 and TRBJ2-7; 7 bases align to TRBD1. Trimming took 8 bases from V and 5 from J; bases not matched to a gene: 12. The CDR3 has 14 residues. The germline gives CDR1 MNHEY, CDR2 SMNVEV (reference sequence). CDR3 in amino acids: CASSVATGDNEQYF. In DNA, the CDR3 is TGTGCCAGCTCCGTCGCCACAGGGGACAACGAGCAGTACTTC.

This clonotype was observed many times. This chain joins TRBV18 and TRBJ2-5; D tentatively fits TRBD1 or TRBD2 (5 bases each). The CDR3 is 13 amino acids. The V and J ends lost 4 bases and 2 bases respectively, with 8 bases between them. Germline-derived CDR1 and CDR2 are KGHSH and LQKENI. CDR3 region: CASSRGRQETQYF. CDR3 in DNA: TGTGCCAGCTCACGGGGACGGCAAGAGACCCAGTACTTC.

The chain joins TRBV14 to TRBJ2-5, with D possibly being TRBD1 (7 bases). This CDR3 region has 13 residues. V was pared by 3 bases and J by 5 bases, with 10 bases between. Germline V lookup: CDR1 SGHDN, CDR2 FVKESK. The CDR3 protein is CASSHRGRETQYF. In nucleotides, the CDR3 is TGTGCCAGCAGCCACAGGGGGAGGGAGACCCAGTACTTC.

Many counts were recorded for this clonotype. The J gene is TRBJ1-4, the V gene TRBV28; tentative D call: TRBD1 (5 bases). CDR3 length equals 15 residues. Trimming took off 4 bases at V and 7 bases at J, with 16 bases between the two ends. The germline gives CDR1 MDHEN, CDR2 SYDVKM. In DNA, the CDR3 is TGTGCCAGCAGTTCGCCCGCGGGGGAGGGTGAAAAACTGTTTTTT. Its translation is CASSSPAGEGEKLFF.